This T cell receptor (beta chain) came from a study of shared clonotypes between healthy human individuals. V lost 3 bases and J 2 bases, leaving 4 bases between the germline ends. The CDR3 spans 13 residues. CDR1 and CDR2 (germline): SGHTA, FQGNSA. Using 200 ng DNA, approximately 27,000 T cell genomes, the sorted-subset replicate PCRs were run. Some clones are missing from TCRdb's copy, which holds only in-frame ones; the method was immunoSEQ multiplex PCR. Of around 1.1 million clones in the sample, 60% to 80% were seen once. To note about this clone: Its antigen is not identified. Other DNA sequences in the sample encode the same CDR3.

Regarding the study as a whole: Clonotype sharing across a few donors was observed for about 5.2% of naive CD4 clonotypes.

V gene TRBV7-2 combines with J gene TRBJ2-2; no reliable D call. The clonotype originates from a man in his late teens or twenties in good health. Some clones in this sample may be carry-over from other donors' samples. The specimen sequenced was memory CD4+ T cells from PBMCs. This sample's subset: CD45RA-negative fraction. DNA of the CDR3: TGTGCCAGCAGCTTTTTAAACACCGGGGAGCTGTTTTTT. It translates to CASSFLNTGELFF.